The entry below describes one T cell receptor beta chain. These data belong to a study of blood T cells in healthy people across ages. For the study at large: Template-switching capture recovered about one barcoded beta molecule per two T cells.

PBMCs were isolated at a quantity of at least 6 million per sample. This CDR3 is built from 11 residues. Deletions cut 5 bases from V and 6 bases from J, with 7 bases between. In germline, CDR1 is SGHRS, CDR2 YFSETQ. PCR was performed a second time for about 7 to 12 cycles using a sample-barcoded 5' primer and a J-beta primer mix. All samples yielded 2.5 million or more CDR3-containing paired-end reads. TCRdb ran MiXCR on the 5' RACE reads and lists one entry per CDR3 protein. Here the sample spans 780,000 or so distinct CDR3 sequences, roughly three fifths being singletons. Sequencing used blood. This TCR was sampled from a man aged 35-49 years in good health. The chain carries TRBV5-1 and TRBJ2-3; D remains unclear. The CDR3 DNA reads TGCGCCAGCAGGTTCTTGGATACGCAGTATTTT. Residues: CASRFLDTQYF.